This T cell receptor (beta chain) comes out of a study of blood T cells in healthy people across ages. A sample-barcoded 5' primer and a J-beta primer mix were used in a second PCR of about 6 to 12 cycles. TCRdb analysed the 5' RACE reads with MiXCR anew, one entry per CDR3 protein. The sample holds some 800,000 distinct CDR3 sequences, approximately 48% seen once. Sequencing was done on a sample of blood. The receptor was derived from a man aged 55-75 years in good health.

CDR3 in DNA: TGCGCCAGCAGCTCCCAGGAGGGGACTCGGGAAAAACTGTTTTTT. This translates into CASSSQEGTREKLFF. The V call is TRBV5-1, the J call TRBJ1-4, with D possibly TRBD1 on 5 matching bases. V shed 3 bases and J shed 8 bases, with 17 bases lying between them. This CDR3 spans 15 amino acids. The germline CDR1 and CDR2 sequences are SGHRS and YFSETQ.